This T cell receptor (beta chain) is drawn from a study of T cell responses to AZD1222 COVID-19 vaccine. Findings and caveats of the study: Donors, mostly white British, included more females; clonal diversity was possibly underestimated. Spike regions recognized by vaccine-associated CD4 TCRs spanned the protein, led by 160-218 and 743-854.

The germline CDR1 and CDR2 sequences are SNHLY and FYNNEI. The CDR3 is made up of 14 amino acids. Trimming removed 2 bases at V and 7 bases at J, with 12 bases between. The protocol was immunoSEQ multiplex PCR, while the TCRdb copy is restricted to in-frame clones and leaves out a portion. This sample has some 110,000 clones; 85% to 90% occur once, and the top ten carry 15% to 20%. About this clone: Its antigen remains unidentified.

The specimen comprised peripheral blood, sampled 28 days after the second AZD1222 dose. This clonotype was obtained from an adult who received the AZD1222 COVID-19 vaccine. V and J are TRBV2 and TRBJ1-5; D is possibly TRBD1 (6 bases). CDR3 DNA: TGTGCCAGCAGTGAACAACAGGGTGGACAGCCCCAGCATTTT. Protein product: CASSEQQGGQPQHF.